This entry lists 24 T cell receptor beta chains sequenced from one sample in a study of blood T cells in healthy people across ages. A second about 7 to 12 cycle PCR used barcoded and J-beta primers. Each CDR3 protein gets one entry after TCRdb re-called the 5' RACE reads with MiXCR. The sample lists 550,000 to 700,000 distinct CDR3 sequences; 25% to 30% were seen once. The sample consisted of blood. The source of these receptors is a woman in her seventies in good health.

This chain joins TRBV12-3 or TRBV12-4 and TRBJ2-7; D unclear. V lost 5 bases to trimming and J lost 7 bases, with 12 bases between them. The CDR3 sequence is 12 residues long. CDR3 amino acids: CASSPAFGEQYF. CDR3 coding DNA: TGTGCCAGCAGTCCCGCCTTCGGGGAGCAGTACTTC.

The chain couples TRBV12-3 or TRBV12-4 to TRBJ1-1; D gene unclear. The CDR3 is 11 amino acids. Trimming removed 8 bases at V and 0 bases at J, with 4 bases between. The CDR3: CASQMNTEAFF. For the CDR3, the DNA is TGTGCCAGCCAGATGAACACTGAAGCTTTCTTT.

The genes are TRBV20-1 and TRBJ2-6; unclear D gene. This CDR3 comprises 15 residues. Germline CDR1 is DFQATT and CDR2 is SNEGSKA (reference sequence). The ends were cut back, 3 bases at V and 2 bases at J, with 11 bases in the middle. This CDR3 is CSARDGRTGANVLTF. In nucleotides, the CDR3 is TGCAGTGCTAGGGACGGCCGAACTGGGGCCAACGTCCTGACTTTC.

The chain recombines TRBV5-1 with TRBJ2-1; 13 bases align to TRBD2. The V gene end was trimmed by 0 bases and the J gene end by 8 bases; junction bases not matched to a gene: 8. The CDR3 is 17 amino acids. Germline CDR1 is SGHRS and CDR2 is YFSETQ. Here the CDR3 DNA reads TGCGCCAGCAGCTTGGGGACTAGCGGGGGAAGTGTCGATGAGCAGTTCTTC. It specifies CASSLGTSGGSVDEQFF.

This rearrangement joins TRBV7-8 to TRBJ2-5, with D perhaps being TRBD1 or TRBD2 (5 bases each). CDR3 length: 12 amino acids. Trimming removed 3 bases from V and 11 bases from J, with 13 bases in between. Germline V gene sequence: CDR1 SGHVS, CDR2 FQNEAQ. The CDR3 loop is CASSFSRDVQYF. CDR3 coding DNA: TGTGCCAGCAGCTTTAGCAGGGACGTACAGTACTTC.

This clonotype was counted many times. The chain combines TRBV27 with TRBJ1-1, with 9 bases matching TRBD1. From germline, CDR1 is MNHEY and CDR2 SMNVEV (reference sequence). The ends lost 5 bases at V and 0 bases at J; junction bases unmatched: 4. This CDR3 has 15 residues. The CDR3 DNA reads TGTGCCAGCAGTATGACAGGGGGTTTGAACACTGAAGCTTTCTTT. This gives the protein CASSMTGGLNTEAFF.

For this clonotype: The junction departs from germline at one end; a sequencing error may be responsible. CDR3 loop: CATTPTSEESQYF. The CDR3 DNA follows: TGTGCCACCACCCCAACTAGCGAAGAGTCCCAGTACTTC. The chain joins TRBV10-3 to TRBJ2-5, with TRBD2 matching over 7 bases. There are 13 residues in the CDR3. CDR1 and CDR2 (germline): ENHRY, SYGVKD.

In regard to this clonotype: At one end the junction does not follow the germline gene, possibly because of a read error. This chain uses TRBV2 with TRBJ2-1, with D unresolved. The J call may not be correct, given that the DNA end is closer to TRBJ2-5. The germline V gene encodes CDR1 SNHLY and CDR2 FYNNEI. CDR3 length equals 12 residues. CDR3 sequence reads: CASREGILSQYF. For the CDR3, the DNA is TGTGCCAGCAGGGAAGGGATTTTGTCCCAGTACTTC.

V gene TRBV6-1 combines with J gene TRBJ1-1, with 7 bases that match TRBD1. V trimming: 8 bases; J trimming: 5 bases; junction bases outside the gene matches: 11. Germline loops: CDR1 MNHNS, CDR2 SASEGT. CDR3 length equals 14 residues. The DNA for the CDR3 is TGTGCCAGCCCCCGGTGGACAGGAAAAACTGAAGCTTTCTTT. Residues: CASPRWTGKTEAFF.

The chain has TRBV19 and TRBJ2-7; 8 bases are shared with TRBD2. CDR3 length: 14 residues. The germline CDR1 and CDR2 sequences are LNHDA and SQIVND (reference sequence). J lost 0 bases, V lost 5 bases, and 3 bases had no gene match. The CDR3: CASSQGTSSYEQYF. The DNA for the CDR3 is TGTGCCAGTAGTCAGGGGACTAGCTCCTACGAGCAGTACTTC.

The chain links TRBV20-1 to TRBJ1-5, with unresolved D. V was clipped by 3 bases and J by 1 base, with 7 bases between them. The CDR3 extends over 13 amino acids. Germline CDR1 reads DFQATT; CDR2 reads SNEGSKA (reference sequence). Written as DNA, the CDR3 is TGCAGTGCTAGTTATCGGAGCAATCAGCCCCAGCATTTT. Translating it yields CSASYRSNQPQHF.

This clonotype was counted many times. This chain links TRBV4-1 with TRBJ1-2; no reliable D call. The V end lost 5 bases, the J end lost 6 bases, and 16 bases lay between the germline ends. The germline gives CDR1 MGHRA, CDR2 YSYEKL. The CDR3 covers 14 residues. In DNA form, the CDR3 reads TGCGCCAGCAGCAAAATTGGCGGGGTGGATGGCTACACCTTC. Amino acids: CASSKIGGVDGYTF.

This clonotype was counted only a few times. This chain links TRBV4-2 with TRBJ2-5; D is perhaps TRBD2 (5 bases). The V gene lost 6 bases and the J gene lost 1 base, with 15 bases spanning the gap. Germline V gene lookup returns CDR1 LGHNA and CDR2 YNFKEQ. The CDR3 consists of 15 residues. CDR3 sequence reads: CASRERSLSQETQYF. CDR3 DNA: TGTGCCAGCAGGGAGCGGAGCTTATCCCAAGAGACCCAGTACTTC.

Many counts were recorded for this clonotype. The rearrangement uses TRBV18 and TRBJ2-5, with TRBD1 identical over 7 bases. Trimming at V came to 2 bases and at J to 3 bases, leaving 3 bases not matched to a gene. The CDR3 spans 14 residues. The germline V gene encodes CDR1 KGHSH and CDR2 LQKENI. The CDR3 protein is CASSPRTGEETQYF. CDR3 coding DNA: TGTGCCAGCTCACCAAGGACAGGCGAAGAGACCCAGTACTTC.

The rearrangement joins TRBV18 to TRBJ2-3; the match to TRBD1 covers 8 bases. The CDR3 consists of 16 residues. V was pared by 2 bases and J by 6 bases, with 10 bases of the junction left unmatched. Germline-derived CDR1 and CDR2 are KGHSH and LQKENI. CDR3 DNA: TGTGCCAGCTCACCAATTGGACAGGGAGATCAGGATACGCAGTATTTT. This codes for CASSPIGQGDQDTQYF.

There are a few counts of this clonotype. The V and J genes are TRBV3-1 and TRBJ1-5; no reliable D call. V was shortened by 4 bases and J by 7 bases, with 17 bases between the two germline ends. CDR1 and CDR2 (germline): LGHDT, YNNKEL (reference sequence). CDR3 length: 15 residues. DNA of the CDR3: TGTGCCAGCAGCCGAAACCTTCTTGGTAACCAGCCCCAGCATTTT. Its protein is CASSRNLLGNQPQHF. The entire variable domain, with the rest obtained from reference TRBV3-1 and TRBJ1-5, is as follows: DTAVSQTPKYLVTQMGNDKSIKCEQNLGHDTMYWYKQDSKKFLKIMFSYNNKELIINETVPNRFSPKSPDKAHLNLHINSLELGDSAVYFCASSRNLLGNQPQHFGDGTRLSIL.

V gene TRBV6-5 combines with J gene TRBJ2-1, with TRBD1 matching 7 bases. The CDR3 consists of 12 residues. CDR1 and CDR2 from the germline V gene are MNHEY and SVGAGI. V was pared by 7 bases and J by 8 bases, with 5 bases of the junction left unmatched. The CDR3 DNA reads as TGTGCCAGCACGACAGGGTTCGATGAGCAGTTCTTC. Translated: CASTTGFDEQFF.

The chain uses TRBV7-9 and TRBJ2-3, with a possible D match to TRBD2 (5 bases). This CDR3 has 13 amino acids. The germline CDR1 and CDR2 sequences are SEHNR and FQNEAQ (reference sequence). V lost 4 bases and J lost 14, with 19 bases in between. The CDR3 DNA reads as TGTGCCAGCAGCTCCCTAGCCCAGGAGGCTCGGTATTTT. Amino acid sequence: CASSSLAQEARYF.

This clonotype was seen a few times. The chain couples TRBV20-1 to TRBJ1-2, with D possibly TRBD1 on 5 matching bases. CDR1 DFQATT and CDR2 SNEGSKA come from the germline V gene (reference sequence). Trimming pared 6 bases from V and 5 bases from J, leaving 13 bases between. This CDR3 region has 12 residues. The CDR3: CSALDDRYGYTF. For the CDR3, the DNA is TGCAGTGCGCTAGACGACAGATATGGCTACACCTTC.

This clonotype has only a few counts. The V and J genes are TRBV7-9 and TRBJ2-1, with D tentatively TRBD2 (5 bases). The J call may be incorrect, as the DNA end agrees better with TRBJ2-5. The CDR3 loop spans 14 amino acids. CDR1 is SEHNR, CDR2 FQNEAQ, per germline (reference sequence). CDR3 nucleotides: TGTGCCAGCAGCTTTTCCACTAGTGCGGAGACCCAGTACTTC. It is translated as CASSFSTSAETQYF.

V gene TRBV5-4 combines with J gene TRBJ1-2; D is unclear. Trimming took 4 bases from V and 8 from J, leaving 18 bases between them. The CDR3 contains 14 residues. CDR1 SGHNT and CDR2 YYREEE come from the germline V gene (reference sequence). In DNA form, the CDR3 reads TGTGCCAGCAGCCCGAATGCCAAGGGAGAAGGCTACACCTTC. It specifies CASSPNAKGEGYTF.

The CDR3 here is CASSRGTSSSGANVLTF. As DNA, the CDR3 is TGTGCCAGCAGCCGCGGGACATCTTCCTCTGGGGCCAACGTCCTGACTTTC. The V and J genes are TRBV12-3 or TRBV12-4 and TRBJ2-6; D tentatively reads TRBD1 or TRBD2 (6 bases each). V was shortened by 6 bases and J by 0 bases, with 15 bases between the two germline ends. The CDR3 length is 17 residues.

This chain connects TRBV3-1 to TRBJ2-5; 7 bases align to TRBD1. V dropped 5 bases and J dropped 3; count of bases not matched to a gene: 6. CDR1 and CDR2 from the germline V gene are LGHDT and YNNKEL (reference sequence). The CDR3 contains 14 residues. The CDR3, as DNA: TGTGCCAGCAGCGTTCGACAGGGTGAAGAGACCCAGTACTTC. This sequence encodes CASSVRQGEETQYF.

The rearrangement uses TRBV6-5 and TRBJ1-1; D unresolved. V lost 6 bases and J 6 bases, leaving 8 bases between the germline ends. In germline, CDR1 is MNHEY, CDR2 SVGAGI. The CDR3 contains 11 residues. This CDR3 reads CASRDPPEAFF. CDR3 DNA sequence: TGTGCCAGCAGAGACCCGCCTGAAGCTTTCTTT.